These 10 T cell receptor beta chains came from one sample sequenced in a study of shared clonotypes between healthy human individuals. Generated by immunoSEQ multiplex PCR, the TCRdb table keeps only in-frame clones and is missing some. The data contain approximately 2.5 million clones, over 85% of them singletons. Input material: naive CD4+ T cells from PBMCs. The subset: CD45RA+ positively selected. All receptors come from a young man in good health. Some clones in this sample may be carry-over from other donors' samples.

This chain uses TRBV13 with TRBJ2-7; maybe TRBD1 (6 bases). This CDR3 contains 14 residues. Germline V CDR1 and CDR2: PRHDT, FYEKMQ (reference sequence). V was pared by 8 bases and J by 3 bases, with 17 bases between. Written as DNA, the CDR3 is TGTGCCAGCGGCCCTTGGGGACAAAACTACGAGCAGTACTTC. Its protein is CASGPWGQNYEQYF.

The chain uses TRBV28 and TRBJ2-7; D might be TRBD2 (5 bases). With 6 bases removed from V and 3 bases from J, the gap between germline ends came to 15 bases. The CDR3 is 14 residues long. Germline values: CDR1 MDHEN, CDR2 SYDVKM. The CDR3 loop is CASSHGIGDYEQYF. CDR3 nucleotides: TGTGCCAGCAGCCATGGGATCGGGGACTACGAGCAGTACTTC.

The chain is built from TRBV5-6 and TRBJ1-3; D unclear. V was trimmed by 4 bases and J by 2 bases, leaving 19 bases between them. Germline-derived CDR1 and CDR2 are SGHDT and YYEEEE. CDR3 length: 17 residues. The CDR3 spells CASSPSPGVHTGNTIYF. CDR3 bases: TGTGCCAGCAGCCCCTCCCCCGGGGTCCACACTGGAAACACCATATATTTT.

The chain recombines TRBV29-1 with TRBJ2-6; the D gene is possibly TRBD1 (5 bases). Per the germline V gene, CDR1 is SQVTM and CDR2 is ANQGSEA. Trimming cost V 5 bases and J 0 bases, with 20 bases left between them. The CDR3 is made up of 18 amino acids. CDR3 nucleotides: TGCAGCGTTAAACAGGAACCTTCTACGATCTCTGGGGCCAACGTCCTGACTTTC. Translation gives CSVKQEPSTISGANVLTF.

The rearrangement uses TRBV11-2 and TRBJ2-2; no reliable D call. The germline gives CDR1 SGHAT, CDR2 FQNNGV. The CDR3 has 15 residues. Trimming took off 11 bases at V and 0 bases at J, with 16 bases between the two ends. The CDR3 loop reads CAPTPGAANTGELFF. DNA for the CDR3: TGTGCCCCTACCCCCGGAGCCGCGAACACCGGGGAGCTGTTTTTT.

This clone was observed a single time. The sample carries other DNA sequences with the same CDR3. The chain has TRBV20-1 and TRBJ2-1, with D possibly matching TRBD1 (6 bases). CDR1 and CDR2 from the germline V gene are DFQATT and SNEGSKA (reference sequence). Trimming pared 6 bases from V and 7 bases from J, leaving 10 bases between. There are 11 residues in the CDR3. This CDR3 is CSATQGNEQFF. CDR3 in DNA: TGCAGTGCAACACAGGGTAATGAGCAGTTCTTC.

J is TRBJ1-4 and V is TRBV9; TRBD1 is a possible D gene (6 bases). Per the germline V gene, CDR1 is SGDLS and CDR2 is YYNGEE. V dropped 6 bases and J dropped 9 bases, with 12 bases sitting between them. The CDR3 consists of 12 residues. The DNA for the CDR3 is TGTGCCAGCAACGGGGGGCCTAAAAAACTGTTTTTT. Protein: CASNGGPKKLFF.

V is TRBV2 and J is TRBJ1-3; TRBD1 might be the D (5 bases). V was shortened by 4 bases and J by 0 bases, with 13 bases between the two germline ends. The V gene's germline CDR1 is SNHLY and CDR2 FYNNEI. The CDR3 runs 16 residues. CDR3 sequence (DNA): TGTGCCAGCAGTGCTCGACAGCCCAGCTCTGGAAACACCATATATTTT. This codes for CASSARQPSSGNTIYF.

The chain combines TRBV27 with TRBJ2-2, with D maybe TRBD1 (6 bases). Germline lookup yields CDR1 MNHEY and CDR2 SMNVEV (reference sequence). Trimming took off 5 bases at V and 5 bases at J, with 12 bases between the two ends. The CDR3 contains 14 residues. CDR3 in amino acids: CASSPARGTGELFF. In DNA, the CDR3 is TGTGCCAGCAGTCCCGCGAGGGGGACCGGGGAGCTGTTTTTT.

V usage is TRBV5-1 and J usage is TRBJ2-4; possibly TRBD2 for D (6 bases). Trimming took 0 bases from V and 11 from J, leaving 15 bases between them. Germline V gene lookup returns CDR1 SGHRS and CDR2 YFSETQ. This CDR3 region has 14 residues. The CDR3 protein is CASSLGGSGAFQYF. The CDR3 bases are TGCGCCAGCAGCTTGGGTGGTAGCGGTGCTTTTCAGTACTTC.